This passage covers 30 T cell receptor beta chains from one sample sequenced in a study of OX40 agonist ivuxolimab in advanced cancers. Only in-frame clones appear in the TCRdb table, and some are missing; sequencing was by immunoSEQ multiplex PCR. The table shows roughly 2,000 clones, with about 73% occurring only once. Here the sequenced sample was CD4+ or CD8+ T cells sorted from blood, taken in a trial of the OX40 agonist ivuxolimab. All receptors come from an adult with an advanced solid tumor such as melanoma, head and neck, liver or kidney cancer.

This clone came up once. This chain uses TRBV21-1 with TRBJ1-2. TRBV21-1 is listed as a pseudogene. The CDR3 loop spans 14 amino acids. CDR3: CATRGGCKFNGYTF. CDR3 coding DNA: TGTGCCACTAGGGGGGGATGCAAGTTCAATGGCTACACCTTC.

A few counts support this clone. The J gene is TRBJ2-7, the V gene TRBV7-6, with D possibly TRBD1 on 6 matching bases. The CDR3 loop spans 15 amino acids. The germline CDR1 and CDR2 sequences are SGHVS and FNYEAQ. V lost 4 bases to trimming and J lost 4 bases, with 17 bases between them. The CDR3 region has the DNA TGTGCCAGCAGCTATAGTGAACAGGGTAATTACGAGCAGTACTTC. Protein product: CASSYSEQGNYEQYF.

The V call is TRBV18, the J call TRBJ1-5, with TRBD1 matching 8 bases. Per the germline V gene, CDR1 is KGHSH and CDR2 is LQKENI. Germline trimming cut 3 bases from V and 8 bases from J; bases unmatched to any gene: 6. The CDR3 extends over 14 amino acids. The CDR3 nucleotides read TGTGCCAGCTCACCGAACGGACAGGGTGAGCCCCAGCATTTT. It encodes CASSPNGQGEPQHF.

The chain has TRBV12-5 and TRBJ2-1; 7 nucleotides align to TRBD1. Germline CDR1 reads LGHNT; CDR2 reads FRNRAP. The CDR3 sequence is 16 residues long. The V and J ends lost 6 bases and 6 bases, in that order; junction bases with no gene match: 14. Written as DNA, the CDR3 is TGTGCTAGTGGGCTAGACAGGGCCCTGACAATCAATGAGCAGTTCTTC. Amino acid sequence: CASGLDRALTINEQFF. The variable domain in full, with the rest retrieved from reference TRBV12-5 and TRBJ2-1, is DARVTQTPRHKVTEMGQEVTMRCQPILGHNTVFWYRQTMMQGLELLAYFRNRAPLDDSGMPKDRFSAEMPDATLATLKIQPSEPRDSAVYFCASGLDRALTINEQFFGPGTRLTVL.

By share, this clone counts as large (0.1 to 1%). The V call is TRBV5-1, the J call TRBJ2-3; 12 bases are a match to TRBD2. The CDR3 consists of 16 residues. Per germline, CDR1 SGHRS and CDR2 YFSETQ. V shed 4 bases, J shed 0 bases, and the junction held 3 bases outside the gene matches. The CDR3 DNA reads TGCGCCAGCAGCGGGACTAGCGGGTCTAGCACAGATACGCAGTATTTT. Amino acids: CASSGTSGSSTDTQYF.

This clone has a handful of counts. This chain joins TRBV5-4 and TRBJ2-7; D uncertain. Trimming took off 0 bases at V and 6 bases at J, with 4 bases between the two ends. CDR1 is SGHNT and CDR2 is YYREEE in the germline V gene (reference sequence). The CDR3 sequence is 11 residues long. The CDR3 DNA is TGTGCCAGCAGCTTGGGTCGCGAGCAGTACTTC. Translation: CASSLGREQYF.

The V and J genes are TRBV13 and TRBJ2-4; TRBD2 aligns across 9 bases. CDR1 and CDR2 from the germline V gene are PRHDT and FYEKMQ (reference sequence). J gave up 1 base and V 8 bases, and 18 bases lay outside the gene matches. There are 19 residues in the CDR3. CDR3 DNA: TGTGCCAGCGTCCGGGTGGTAGCGGGAGTCGGCGGGGCCAAAAACATTCAGTACTTC. It is translated as CASVRVVAGVGGAKNIQYF.

Turning to this clone: The sample has other DNA sequences that encode this CDR3 too. V gene TRBV5-1 combines with J gene TRBJ2-5; TRBD1 matches 8 bases. Germline loops: CDR1 SGHRS, CDR2 YFSETQ. This CDR3 is built from 15 residues. The ends lost 9 bases at V and 3 bases at J; junction bases unmatched: 13. The CDR3 region is CATRTGLQVEETQYF. The CDR3 nucleotides read TGCGCCACCCGGACAGGGCTGCAGGTCGAAGAGACCCAGTACTTC.

This clone occurred a few times. The V gene is TRBV7-4, the J gene TRBJ1-2; 7 positions match TRBD1. J lost 6 bases, V lost 3 bases, and 7 bases had no gene match. Germline CDR1 is SGHVT and CDR2 is SQSDAQ. This CDR3 region has 14 residues. The CDR3 loop reads CASSLGDSRDGYTF. The CDR3 DNA reads as TGTGCCAGCAGCTTGGGGGACAGCAGAGATGGCTACACCTTC.

The rearrangement links TRBV6-1 to TRBJ1-5; possibly TRBD1 for D (5 bases). Germline CDR1 is MNHNS and CDR2 is SASEGT. CDR3 size: 14 residues. V was pared by 3 bases and J by 3 bases, with 9 bases between. The CDR3 spells CASSDGGFNQPQHF. The CDR3 DNA follows: TGTGCCAGCAGTGATGGGGGGTTCAATCAGCCCCAGCATTTT.

The gene calls are TRBV10-2 and TRBJ2-5; possible D gene TRBD1, 6 bases. The DNA matches TRBJ2-7 better at its end, which makes the J call doubtful. This CDR3 has 12 residues. The germline V gene has CDR1 WSHSY and CDR2 SAAADI. Here the CDR3 DNA reads TGCGCCACCGGGACAAGGATCTACGAGCAGTACTTC. Its protein product is CATGTRIYEQYF.

The chain couples TRBV7-6 to TRBJ2-3; D is tentatively TRBD1 or TRBD2 (5 bases each). Germline V gene sequence: CDR1 SGHVS, CDR2 FNYEAQ. The ends were cut back, 4 bases at V and 8 bases at J, with 19 bases in the middle. This CDR3 contains 15 residues. CDR3: CASSSNSGPLGTQYF. The CDR3 DNA is TGTGCCAGCAGCTCAAATTCGGGACCGTTGGGTACGCAGTATTTT.

In this sample, this clone turned up a few times. V usage is TRBV6-4 and J usage is TRBJ1-2, with D possibly being TRBD1 (5 bases). The V gene's germline CDR1 is MRHNA and CDR2 SNTAGT. V lost 5 bases and J 6 bases, leaving 19 bases between the germline ends. The CDR3 totals 15 residues. CDR3 protein: CASSYEEGRVDGYTF. CDR3 coding DNA: TGTGCCAGCAGTTACGAGGAGGGCAGGGTCGATGGCTACACCTTC.

This chain joins TRBV6-1 and TRBJ2-7; maybe TRBD2 (7 bases). Per the germline V gene, CDR1 is MNHNS and CDR2 is SASEGT. Trimming shortened V by 7 bases and J by 0 bases, and 13 bases separated the two germline ends. This CDR3 spans 14 amino acids. The CDR3 here is CASTMGGASYEQYF. DNA for the CDR3: TGTGCCAGCACAATGGGGGGGGCCTCCTACGAGCAGTACTTC.

The chain carries TRBV5-1 and TRBJ1-2; D not certain. CDR1 SGHRS and CDR2 YFSETQ come from the germline V gene. V lost 4 bases and J 7 bases, leaving 14 bases between the germline ends. There are 13 residues in the CDR3. The CDR3 here is CASSQGRNGGYTF. As DNA, the CDR3 is TGCGCCAGCAGCCAAGGTAGGAACGGTGGCTACACCTTC.

This chain connects TRBV19 to TRBJ2-3; 14 nucleotides align to TRBD2. CDR1 LNHDA and CDR2 SQIVND come from the germline V gene (reference sequence). This CDR3 comprises 17 residues. Trimming at V came to 5 bases and at J to 2 bases, leaving 6 bases not matched to a gene. The CDR3 sequence: CASSSGLAGAFTDTQYF. Written as DNA, the CDR3 is TGTGCCAGTAGTTCGGGACTAGCGGGGGCCTTCACAGATACGCAGTATTTT.

This clone was detected a few times. The chain uses TRBV5-4 and TRBJ1-1; D uncertain. The germline V gene encodes CDR1 SGHNT and CDR2 YYREEE (reference sequence). V lost 5 bases and J 7 bases, leaving 12 bases between the germline ends. This CDR3 has 12 amino acids. Here the CDR3 reads CASSNSFVEAFF. The CDR3 DNA reads TGTGCCAGCAGTAATAGTTTTGTTGAAGCTTTCTTT.

The chain carries TRBV11-2 and TRBJ2-1, with unresolved D. There are 14 residues in the CDR3. Germline loops: CDR1 SGHAT, CDR2 FQNNGV. Trimming cost V 3 bases and J 3 bases, with 9 bases left between them. CDR3: CASSFSPDYNEQFF. CDR3 coding DNA: TGTGCCAGCAGCTTTTCCCCAGACTACAATGAGCAGTTCTTC.

V is TRBV6-5 and J is TRBJ2-7; D not resolved. This CDR3 spans 13 amino acids. The V gene's germline CDR1 is MNHEY and CDR2 SVGAGI. V lost 2 bases, J lost 6 bases, and 11 bases lay in between. The CDR3 reads CASSYTSRTEQYF. DNA for the CDR3: TGTGCCAGCAGTTACACTTCACGGACCGAGCAGTACTTC.

This sequence joins TRBV5-6 and TRBJ2-6; D is unresolved. The germline V gene encodes CDR1 SGHDT and CDR2 YYEEEE. The CDR3 loop spans 18 amino acids. Trimming shortened V by 7 bases and J by 5 bases, and 25 bases separated the two germline ends. The CDR3 is CASGVCNIHKSRANVLTF. As DNA, the CDR3 is TGTGCCAGCGGTGTGTGCAATATTCACAAAAGTCGGGCCAACGTCCTGACTTTC.

This chain uses TRBV6-6 with TRBJ1-1; D is undetermined. The germline V and J ends were trimmed by 8 bases and 11 bases, with 18 bases remaining between them. The CDR3 length is 12 residues. In germline, CDR1 is MNHNY, CDR2 SVGAGI (reference sequence). The chain's CDR3 is CASGPPPLSAFF. The CDR3 region has the DNA TGTGCCAGCGGACCTCCGCCGCTAAGCGCTTTCTTT.

CDR3 in amino acids: CASSLGPANEQFF. The CDR3 coding sequence is TGCGCCAGCAGCTTGGGGCCAGCCAATGAGCAGTTCTTC. The rearrangement joins TRBV5-1 to TRBJ2-1; D unclear. V was cut by 0 bases and J by 6 bases, with 7 bases left in between. CDR1 is SGHRS and CDR2 is YFSETQ in the germline V gene. The CDR3 spans 13 residues. Looking up the rest from reference TRBV5-1 and TRBJ2-1 gives the full variable domain: KAGVTQTPRYLIKTRGQQVTLSCSPISGHRSVSWYQQTPGQGLQFLFEYFSETQRNKGNFPGRFSGRQFSNSRSEMNVSTLELGDSALYLCASSLGPANEQFFGPGTRLTVL.

This clone was observed a few times. The rearrangement uses TRBV11-2 and TRBJ2-7; a possible D gene is TRBD1 (6 bases). The CDR3 is made up of 15 amino acids. Germline loops: CDR1 SGHAT, CDR2 FQNNGV. With 5 bases removed from V and 6 bases from J, the gap between germline ends came to 20 bases. CDR3 in amino acids: CASSAGSGHSSEQYF. CDR3 nucleotides: TGTGCCAGCAGCGCCGGGTCGGGACATTCATCCGAGCAGTACTTC.

The chain has TRBV11-2 and TRBJ2-3; no clear D gene. V was trimmed by 5 bases and J by 0 bases, leaving 15 bases between them. CDR3 length: 16 amino acids. The germline V gene encodes CDR1 SGHAT and CDR2 FQNNGV. The CDR3: CASSLGSVESTDTQYF. The DNA for the CDR3 is TGTGCCAGCAGCCTCGGGTCAGTGGAAAGCACAGATACGCAGTATTTT. Supplemented by reference TRBV11-2 and TRBJ2-3, the full variable domain reads EAGVAQSPRYKIIEKRQSVAFWCNPISGHATLYWYQQILGQGPKLLIQFQNNGVVDDSQLPKDRFSAERLKGVDSTLKIQPAKLEDSAVYLCASSLGSVESTDTQYFGPGTRLTVL.

CDR3 nucleotide sequence: TGTGCCAGCAGTTATCTCCGGGGTACTGGAAACACCATATATTTT. It is translated as CASSYLRGTGNTIYF. J is TRBJ1-3 and V is TRBV6-5; D remains unclear. The CDR3 totals 15 residues. V was shortened by 3 bases and J by 2 bases, with 11 bases between the two germline ends. Germline V gene sequence: CDR1 MNHEY, CDR2 SVGAGI.

The rearrangement links TRBV10-3 to TRBJ1-2; D remains unclear. This CDR3 has 15 residues. V lost 4 bases to trimming and J lost 0 bases, with 12 bases between them. Per germline, CDR1 ENHRY and CDR2 SYGVKD. The CDR3 sequence is CAISVSFGANYGYTF. The CDR3 DNA follows: TGTGCCATCAGTGTATCTTTCGGGGCTAACTATGGCTACACCTTC.

This clone was seen more than once but under ten times. This rearrangement joins TRBV9 to TRBJ2-3; D call uncertain. V was pared by 2 bases and J by 3 bases, with 13 bases between. Looked up from germline, CDR1 is SGDLS and CDR2 is YYNGEE. This CDR3 has 15 residues. CDR3 sequence (DNA): TGTGCCAGCAGCGTTGGGGTAGACTCTACAGATACGCAGTATTTT. Protein product: CASSVGVDSTDTQYF.

The genes are TRBV1 and TRBJ1-2. TRBV1 counts as a pseudogene. The CDR3 extends over 15 amino acids. CDR3 loop: CTSSQLVLWGFGYTF. CDR3 DNA sequence: TGCACCAGCAGCCAACTGGTCCTTTGGGGATTTGGCTACACCTTC.

The chain combines TRBV4-2 with TRBJ2-7, with D tentatively TRBD1 or TRBD2 (7 bases each). Germline-derived CDR1 and CDR2 are LGHNA and YNFKEQ. The CDR3 covers 14 residues. Trimming shortened V by 5 bases and J by 2 bases, and 13 bases separated the two germline ends. The CDR3: CASSLSGGAYEQYF. The CDR3, as DNA: TGTGCCAGCAGCTTGTCAGGGGGGGCCTACGAGCAGTACTTC.

By share, this clone counts as large. V is TRBV2 and J is TRBJ1-1; no reliable D call. Trimming removed 6 bases from V and 5 bases from J, with 10 bases in between. The CDR3 is 12 amino acids. Germline V CDR1 and CDR2: SNHLY, FYNNEI. As DNA, the CDR3 is TGTGCCAGCAGCTTAGTTGGGACTGAAGCTTTCTTT. It translates to CASSLVGTEAFF.